These 26 T cell receptor beta chains were sequenced from one sample in a study of cytomegalovirus exposure and HLA in healthy donors. Sequencing used immunoSEQ multiplex PCR; TCRdb keeps in-frame clones, though not all of them. The repertoire holds 150,000 to 200,000 clones, with about 86% as singletons. The specimen sequenced was PBMCs. The receptor set was obtained from a woman under 30 in good health and CMV-seronegative.

This chain joins TRBV10-1 and TRBJ2-7; 13 positions match TRBD2. CDR3 length equals 18 residues. Germline CDR1 WNHNN, CDR2 SYGVQD (reference sequence). V shed 7 bases, J shed 0 bases, and the junction held 12 bases outside the gene matches. This CDR3 is CASNLLAGGRKSSYEQYF. The CDR3 DNA sequence: TGCGCCAGCAACCTACTAGCGGGAGGGCGTAAGAGCTCCTACGAGCAGTACTTC.

This clone was recorded a few times. This chain connects TRBV6-5 to TRBJ2-7; TRBD2 aligns across 10 bases. This CDR3 is 14 amino acids long. Unmatched junction bases numbered 11, after V lost 10 bases and J lost 5 bases. Germline V CDR1 and CDR2: MNHEY, SVGAGI. DNA of the CDR3: TGTGCCACCCAATTACTTAGCGGGAGGCACGAGCAGTACTTC. Its translation: CATQLLSGRHEQYF.

V is TRBV6-1 and J is TRBJ1-5; TRBD1 might be the D (6 bases). Trimming shortened V by 11 bases and J by 4 bases, and 18 bases separated the two germline ends. Per the germline V gene, CDR1 is MNHNS and CDR2 is SASEGT. CDR3 length: 14 amino acids. This chain's CDR3 is CAGRGRGSNQPQHF. The CDR3 coding sequence is TGTGCCGGGAGGGGCAGGGGATCAAATCAGCCCCAGCATTTT.

Only a few counts were recorded for this clone. The chain combines TRBV6-4 with TRBJ2-1, with 9 bases that match TRBD1. Germline lookup yields CDR1 MRHNA and CDR2 SNTAGT. V was clipped by 2 bases and J by 8 bases; unmatched bases: 7. This CDR3 contains 15 residues. CDR3 protein: CASSDPGTGKDEQFF. CDR3 in DNA: TGTGCCAGCAGTGACCCCGGGACAGGGAAAGATGAGCAGTTCTTC.

This clone was counted once. The chain employs TRBV6-1 and TRBJ1-3; D is ambiguous. Germline CDR1 reads MNHNS; CDR2 reads SASEGT. This CDR3 region has 13 residues. V was pared by 4 bases and J by 8 bases, with 12 bases between. This chain's CDR3 is CASSGGRKDTIYF. The CDR3 DNA sequence: TGTGCCAGCAGTGGAGGTCGGAAGGACACCATATATTTT.

The V and J genes are TRBV28 and TRBJ2-7; D possibly corresponds to TRBD2 (7 bases). Germline loops: CDR1 MDHEN, CDR2 SYDVKM. V was pared by 5 bases and J by 5 bases, with 16 bases between. The CDR3 has 14 residues. The CDR3 is CASSPTGGRDEQYF. CDR3 bases: TGTGCCAGCAGTCCCACGGGGGGCCGGGACGAGCAGTACTTC.

The chain links TRBV18 to TRBJ1-3; TRBD1 agrees at 7 bases. This CDR3 has 15 residues. Losses at the gene ends were 3 bases for V and 0 bases for J; bases not matched to a gene: 2. Looked up from germline, CDR1 is KGHSH and CDR2 is LQKENI. Here the CDR3 DNA reads TGTGCCAGCTCACCGGGACAGCTCTCTGGAAACACCATATATTTT. Translation gives CASSPGQLSGNTIYF. The entire variable domain, with the rest obtained from reference TRBV18 and TRBJ1-3, is as follows: NAGVMQNPRHLVRRRGQEARLRCSPMKGHSHVYWYRQLPEEGLKFMVYLQKENIIDESGMPKERFSAEFPKEGPSILRIQQVVRGDSAAYFCASSPGQLSGNTIYFGEGSWLTVV.

The chain uses TRBV7-2 and TRBJ1-2, with TRBD1 as a possible D gene (6 bases). Germline V lookup: CDR1 SGHTA, CDR2 FQGNSA. CDR3 length equals 16 residues. V lost 2 bases and J 3 bases, leaving 16 bases between the germline ends. CDR3 bases: TGTGCCAGCAGCTTAACAACAGGGTTAAAATACTATGGCTACACCTTC. This codes for CASSLTTGLKYYGYTF.

This clone was observed a single time. The V and J genes are TRBV4-2 and TRBJ2-3, with a weak D call TRBD2 (6 bases). The CDR3 sequence is 17 residues long. With 4 bases removed from V and 0 bases from J, the gap between germline ends came to 17 bases. Germline V gives CDR1 LGHNA, CDR2 YNFKEQ. This CDR3 reads CASSPNLALFSTDTQYF. CDR3 bases: TGTGCCAGCAGCCCCAACCTAGCGTTATTTAGCACAGATACGCAGTATTTT.

The rearrangement uses TRBV4-1 and TRBJ2-3; TRBD2 matches 10 bases. The CDR3 contains 16 residues. Germline V CDR1 and CDR2: MGHRA, YSYEKL. V was pared by 1 base and J by 6 bases, with 7 bases of the junction left unmatched. The CDR3 region is CASSQGEREGLDTQYF. The DNA for the CDR3 is TGCGCCAGCAGCCAAGGGGAGCGGGAGGGCTTGGATACGCAGTATTTT.

The chain combines TRBV21-1 with TRBJ2-7; the table names TRBD2, a call not compared with the DNA. TRBV21-1 has pseudogene status. The CDR3 covers 16 residues. CDR3: CASSKGRDRRYYEQYF. The CDR3 region has the DNA TGTGCCAGCAGCAAAGGGAGGGACCGTCGTTACTACGAGCAGTACTTC.

This chain uses TRBV7-9 with TRBJ2-7; 11 positions match TRBD2. Trimming cost V 1 base and J 4 bases; bases outside gene matches: 3. CDR1 is SEHNR and CDR2 is FQNEAQ in the germline V gene (reference sequence). There are 15 residues in the CDR3. This chain's CDR3 is CASSLVLAGVYEQYF. CDR3 nucleotide sequence: TGTGCCAGCAGCTTAGTACTAGCGGGAGTGTACGAGCAGTACTTC.

V and J are TRBV5-1 and TRBJ2-7; 9 bases fit TRBD2. CDR1 and CDR2 from the germline V gene are SGHRS and YFSETQ. This CDR3 contains 15 residues. V was pared by 0 bases and J by 5 bases, with 6 bases of the junction left unmatched. The DNA for the CDR3 is TGCGCCAGCAGCTTGGTGGTAGCGGGGGACAACGAGCAGTACTTC. It codes for CASSLVVAGDNEQYF.

This chain links TRBV7-9 with TRBJ2-5; the D is unclear. CDR1 is SEHNR and CDR2 is FQNEAQ in the germline V gene (reference sequence). Trimming stripped 5 bases from V and 2 bases from J, with 9 bases between. CDR3 size: 13 residues. The DNA of the CDR3 is TGTGCCAGCAGCGAGGCTCGACAAGAGACCCAGTACTTC. This codes for CASSEARQETQYF.

The chain is built from TRBV7-3 and TRBJ2-1; the match to TRBD2 covers 12 bases. Looked up from germline, CDR1 is SGHTA and CDR2 is FQGTGA. J gave up 8 bases and V 6 bases, and 5 bases lay outside the gene matches. The CDR3 contains 14 residues. The CDR3 sequence: CASSRTSGVDEQFF. The CDR3 nucleotides read TGTGCCAGCAGTAGGACTAGCGGGGTCGATGAGCAGTTCTTC.

V usage is TRBV4-1 and J usage is TRBJ2-3; D unclear. The length of the CDR3 is 15 residues. V shed 4 bases and J shed 2 bases, with 13 bases lying between them. Germline CDR1 is MGHRA and CDR2 is YSYEKL. The CDR3 DNA sequence: TGCGCCAGCAGCCTAGAACGCCGGGTCACAGATACGCAGTATTTT. Translated, it gives CASSLERRVTDTQYF.

The chain has TRBV27 and TRBJ1-2; D not certain. The CDR3 sequence is 14 residues long. From germline, CDR1 is MNHEY and CDR2 SMNVEV (reference sequence). Trimming took 3 bases from V and 2 from J, leaving 10 bases between them. The CDR3 region has the DNA TGTGCCAGCAGTTTGGGAGGAGCCAACTATGGCTACACCTTC. Amino acid sequence: CASSLGGANYGYTF.

J is TRBJ1-4 and V is TRBV6-1; 9 bases are shared with TRBD1. V lost 5 bases to trimming and J lost 7 bases; unmatched junction nucleotides: 5. The CDR3 loop spans 14 amino acids. Looked up from germline, CDR1 is MNHNS and CDR2 is SASEGT. The CDR3 reads CASSTGGRGEKLFF. CDR3 nucleotide sequence: TGTGCCAGCAGTACAGGGGGCCGGGGTGAAAAACTGTTTTTT.

Only a few counts were recorded for this clone. The chain recombines TRBV10-3 with TRBJ1-2; maybe TRBD1 (6 bases). Trimming shortened V by 7 bases and J by 5 bases, and 20 bases separated the two germline ends. CDR3 length: 15 amino acids. CDR1 ENHRY and CDR2 SYGVKD come from the germline V gene. CDR3 in amino acids: CAITMGAGESYGYTF. CDR3 coding DNA: TGTGCCATCACCATGGGGGCAGGGGAGTCTTATGGCTACACCTTC.

This chain uses TRBV2 with TRBJ1-2; 7 bases match TRBD1. Germline values: CDR1 SNHLY, CDR2 FYNNEI. The CDR3 length is 14 residues. V lost 7 bases, J lost 4 bases, and 9 bases stayed unmatched. The CDR3 region is CASTLGQIGYGYTF. The CDR3 coding sequence is TGTGCCAGCACTTTGGGACAGATAGGCTATGGCTACACCTTC.

This clone was found once. This chain joins TRBV15 and TRBJ2-7, with TRBD1 matching 10 bases. The CDR3 runs to 15 residues. Germline assignment: CDR1 LNHNV and CDR2 YYDKDF (reference sequence). The V gene end was trimmed by 6 bases and the J gene end by 5 bases; junction bases not matched to a gene: 10. CDR3 region: CATRKDRGRVHEQYF. The CDR3 DNA reads TGTGCCACCAGAAAAGACAGGGGGCGAGTTCACGAGCAGTACTTC.

This clone was recorded only once. The chain employs TRBV27 and TRBJ1-5, with D possibly TRBD1 on 5 matching bases. The CDR3 runs to 14 residues. Germline V gene sequence: CDR1 MNHEY, CDR2 SMNVEV (reference sequence). Trimming cost V 6 bases and J 5 bases, with 14 bases left between them. The CDR3 nucleotides are TGTGCCAGCAGGGCCGCCCGGGGGGATCAGCCCCAGCATTTT. It translates to CASRAARGDQPQHF.

This chain uses TRBV25-1 with TRBJ2-1; a weak D match, TRBD2 (7 bases). In germline, CDR1 is MGHDK, CDR2 SYGVNS. V was trimmed by 5 bases and J by 6 bases, leaving 17 bases between them. This CDR3 spans 15 amino acids. CDR3 DNA sequence: TGTGCCAGCAGTCCCCGCGGGGGCCCAATCAATGAGCAGTTCTTC. This translates into CASSPRGGPINEQFF.

The chain carries TRBV27 and TRBJ2-1; 14 positions agree with TRBD2. With 3 bases clipped from V and 6 bases from J, the junction kept 7 bases outside the gene matches. The CDR3 spans 17 residues. Germline V gene data show CDR1 as MNHEY and CDR2 as SMNVEV (reference sequence). The CDR3 is CASSFRPGLAGANEQFF. In nucleotides, the CDR3 is TGTGCCAGCAGTTTCCGACCGGGACTAGCGGGAGCCAATGAGCAGTTCTTC.

The V call is TRBV11-2, the J call TRBJ1-2; 9 nucleotides line up with TRBD1. V shed 5 bases and J 2 bases; nucleotides not matched to a gene: 6. The CDR3 loop spans 15 amino acids. Germline V gives CDR1 SGHAT, CDR2 FQNNGV. The CDR3 loop reads CASSAGQGANYGYTF. The CDR3 DNA reads as TGTGCCAGCAGCGCGGGACAGGGAGCGAACTATGGCTACACCTTC.

The V gene is TRBV6-5, the J gene TRBJ1-1; a weak D match, TRBD1 (5 bases). V was trimmed by 9 bases and J by 3 bases, leaving 17 bases between them. Germline V gives CDR1 MNHEY, CDR2 SVGAGI. This CDR3 has 14 residues. The CDR3 DNA is TGTGCCAGTACCCCACCGGGGGGTTACACTGAAGCTTTCTTT. It is translated as CASTPPGGYTEAFF.